These 5 T cell receptor beta chains were sequenced from one sample in a study of shared clonotypes between healthy human individuals. Clones were sequenced by immunoSEQ multiplex PCR, and TCRdb holds only the in-frame ones, with some missing. The sample lists about 2.3 million clones; 85% to 95% were seen once. The specimen was naive CD4+ T cells from PBMCs. Subset denoted: CD45RA+ positively selected. These receptors came from a young man in good health. Some clones in this sample may be carry-over from other donors' samples.

Remarks on this clone: Other nucleotide sequences from this sample produce the same CDR3. This chain uses TRBV4-1 with TRBJ2-3, with D tentatively TRBD2 (5 bases). Trimming took off 1 base at V and 0 bases at J, with 8 bases between the two ends. CDR1 is MGHRA, CDR2 YSYEKL, per germline. This CDR3 comprises 15 residues. CDR3 protein: CASSQVGVSTDTQYF. For the CDR3, the DNA is TGCGCCAGCAGCCAAGTGGGAGTTAGCACAGATACGCAGTATTTT.

This chain links TRBV27 with TRBJ2-1; 7 positions match TRBD2. The CDR3 has 17 residues. Germline V gene sequence: CDR1 MNHEY, CDR2 SMNVEV (reference sequence). Losses at the gene ends were 4 bases for V and 3 bases for J; bases not matched to a gene: 12. CDR3 DNA sequence: TGTGCCAGCAGTTCCAAACCGAGGGACTACTACTACAATGAGCAGTTCTTC. Residues: CASSSKPRDYYYNEQFF.

To note about this clone: The sample carries other DNA sequences with the same CDR3. This rearrangement joins TRBV5-1 to TRBJ2-7; 10 bases line up with TRBD1. V shed 0 bases and J 4 bases; nucleotides not matched to a gene: 4. Per germline, CDR1 SGHRS and CDR2 YFSETQ. This CDR3 contains 15 residues. The CDR3 sequence: CASSLGGDRGYEQYF. The CDR3 nucleotides read TGCGCCAGCAGCTTGGGAGGGGACAGGGGTTACGAGCAGTACTTC.

V usage is TRBV6-5 and J usage is TRBJ1-5, with 7 bases fitting TRBD1. Trimming at V came to 4 bases and at J to 2 bases, leaving 8 bases not matched to a gene. Germline-derived CDR1 and CDR2 are MNHEY and SVGAGI. This CDR3 spans 16 amino acids. The CDR3 bases are TGTGCCAGCAGTTTGAACAGGGGTTCGGGCAATCAGCCCCAGCATTTT. Its translation is CASSLNRGSGNQPQHF.

The chain recombines TRBV5-1 with TRBJ2-7; TRBD1 matches at 7 bases. The ends lost 4 bases at V and 1 base at J; junction bases unmatched: 8. Per the germline V gene, CDR1 is SGHRS and CDR2 is YFSETQ. There are 15 residues in the CDR3. The CDR3 DNA reads as TGCGCCAGCAGCCCAGGGACAGCTGAGTCCTACGAGCAGTACTTC. It is translated as CASSPGTAESYEQYF.